This T cell receptor (beta chain) was obtained from a study of early T cells in non-severe SARS-CoV-2 infection (dated by TCRdb to the early 2020s). At the level of the whole study: Because TCR sequencing relied on bulk RNA taken from unsorted whole blood, pairing of alpha and beta chains was not possible. What the work shows at the level of the full study, not this receptor alone: Matching against VDJdb was skewed toward anti-spike CD8 responses, likely underestimated virus-specific expansions, and missed private and CD4 specificities.

This was a case-control study nested in a cohort of healthcare workers in London, UK, who had nasopharyngeal swab PCR tests and blood samples taken every week. Healthcare workers were enrolled in the week of the UK lockdown, from 23 to 31 March 2020, and were followed every week for up to roughly 16 weeks. The CDR3, cysteine through phenylalanine, is 11 amino acids long. The only DNA kept is the CDR3, 33 bases in frame from the first base. CDR1 and CDR2 are read off the germline V gene as SQVTM and ANQGSEA. The V end loses 6 bases and the J end loses 7 bases, and a stretch of 13 bases separates them. The receptor library was made with 5' RACE. The run used a NextSeq 500. Unique molecular identifiers were attached to individual cDNA molecules in the TCR library protocol so that sequencing error and PCR bias could be corrected. Sequencing covered both TCR alpha and beta chains, and within each sample the abundances of alpha and beta sequences were tightly co-correlated. For the original study's pipeline: Decombinator V4 was used to annotate TCR sequences for V gene, J gene and CDR3. Expanded TCRs were defined as changing significantly between any two time points under a Poisson model with p below 0.0001. TCR abundances were normalised to the total number of TCRs sequenced per sample and expressed as counts per million. MAIT TCRs were defined by TRAV1-2 paired with TRAJ12, TRAJ20 or TRAJ33, and iNKT TCRs by TRAV10 paired with TRAJ18. VDJdb, accessed 1 November 2021, was searched for CMV, EBV and SARS-CoV-2 annotated TCRs, with TCRs annotated for multiple antigens excluded. The public reads were quality trimmed at Q25 with fastp and then assembled into clones with MiXCR by TCRdb, keeping productive beta chains. Rows with one shared CDR3 protein collapse into an entry with the most common genes and DNA. The V and J calls and clone size are TCRdb's, not the authors'. The table for this sample lists over 45,000 distinct CDR3 sequences; about 5.6% of them were counted only once. The ten most abundant clones make up under 6% of the sample.

In its sample, this clonotype comes out as medium-sized (0.01 to 0.1%). This receptor's antigen is unknown. The input lacks base qualities; no much larger clone sits a single base away. The V and J segments used are TRBV29-1 and TRBJ2-7; the best D guess is TRBD2, with 6 bases matching. The sequencing sample was made of whole blood. This clonotype was obtained from an adult who was a healthcare worker with PCR-confirmed SARS-CoV-2 infection or an uninfected control (not recorded which). Here the CDR3 is given as CSVIHRGEQYF. The nucleotides read TGCAGCGTGATTCATCGGGGGGAGCAGTACTTC.